The TCR beta chain described here comes from a study of blood T cells in healthy people across ages. Findings and caveats of the study: Naive CD4+ cells and diversity were both higher in long-lived donors than in aged donors.

Combining a sample-barcoded 5' primer with a J-beta primer mix, a second PCR ran for 7 to 11 cycles. TCRdb reanalysed the 5' RACE reads using MiXCR and keeps one entry per CDR3 protein. The data hold hundreds of thousands of distinct CDR3 sequences, with approximately 25% observed a single time. The draw of peripheral blood yielded ten milliliters from each donor. Whenever a sample was processed, at least 6.5 million PBMCs were isolated. Details on this clonotype: Its antigen is as yet unknown.

The CDR3 consists of 14 residues. Trimming removed 6 bases from V and 2 bases from J; junction bases left unmatched: 7. CDR1 SNHLY and CDR2 FYNNEI come from the germline V gene. The same data also contributed to another study, on T cells of mothers and their children. That paper adds: It was related mother-child pairs that showed slightly higher overlap than unrelated pairs, without reaching significance.

Specimen: blood. The rearrangement uses TRBV2 and TRBJ2-7; TRBD1 aligns across 7 bases. The sequence came from a boy between 10 and 17 years old in good health. The CDR3 spells CASSNRQGPYEQYF. The CDR3 nucleotides read TGTGCCAGCAGCAACAGACAGGGCCCCTACGAGCAGTACTTC.